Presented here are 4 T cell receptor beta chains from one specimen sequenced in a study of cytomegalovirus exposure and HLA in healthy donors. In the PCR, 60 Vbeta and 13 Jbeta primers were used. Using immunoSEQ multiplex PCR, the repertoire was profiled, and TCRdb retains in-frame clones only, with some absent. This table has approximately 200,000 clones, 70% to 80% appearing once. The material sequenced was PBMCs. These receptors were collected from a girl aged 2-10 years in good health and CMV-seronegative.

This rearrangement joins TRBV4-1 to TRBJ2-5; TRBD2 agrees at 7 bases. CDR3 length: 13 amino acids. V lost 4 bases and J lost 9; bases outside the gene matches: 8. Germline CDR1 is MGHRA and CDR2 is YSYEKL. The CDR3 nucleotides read TGCGCCAGCAGCCTTAGCGGGCTGGAGGCCCAGTACTTC. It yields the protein CASSLSGLEAQYF.

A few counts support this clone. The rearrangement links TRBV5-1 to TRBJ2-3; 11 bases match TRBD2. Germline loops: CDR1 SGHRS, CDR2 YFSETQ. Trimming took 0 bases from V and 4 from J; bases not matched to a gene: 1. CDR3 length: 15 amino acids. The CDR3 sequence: CASSLGTSGSDTQYF. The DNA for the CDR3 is TGCGCCAGCAGCTTGGGGACTAGCGGGTCAGATACGCAGTATTTT.

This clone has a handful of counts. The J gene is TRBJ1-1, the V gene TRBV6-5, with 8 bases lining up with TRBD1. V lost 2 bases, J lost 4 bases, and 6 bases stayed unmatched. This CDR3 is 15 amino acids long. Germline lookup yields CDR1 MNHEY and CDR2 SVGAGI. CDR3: CASSYRKQGGTEAFF. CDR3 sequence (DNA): TGTGCCAGCAGTTACCGCAAACAGGGGGGCACTGAAGCTTTCTTT.

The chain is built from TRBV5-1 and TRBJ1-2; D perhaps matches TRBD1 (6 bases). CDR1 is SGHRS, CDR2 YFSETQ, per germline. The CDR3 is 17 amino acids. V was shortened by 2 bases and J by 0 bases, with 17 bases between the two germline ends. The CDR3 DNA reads TGCGCCAGCAGCTTCCTCTCTGACAGGCCATCTAACTATGGCTACACCTTC. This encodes CASSFLSDRPSNYGYTF.